This is a list of T cell receptor beta chains from one sample in a study of cytomegalovirus exposure and HLA in healthy donors. The table came from immunoSEQ multiplex PCR; TCRdb's copy has only in-frame clones and leaves some out. The sample has over 140,000 clones; about 84% are singletons. Source material: PBMCs. These receptors were taken from a man in his fifties in good health and CMV-seronegative. The CDR3 runs from the conserved cysteine through the conserved F or W. Fields, in order: CDR3 length, clone size, V gene, J gene, D gene, CDR3 DNA, CDR3 protein. A D gene is named only where the DNA matches it firmly. Some rows have no size entry. The others give once, few or many, or a class for an expanded clone.

>15|once|TRBV29-1|TRBJ2-3|TRBD2
TGCAGCGGGGAACGAGGAGGCGGGAGAAGTGATACGCAGTATTTT
CSGERGGGRSDTQYF
>19|.|TRBV11-2|TRBJ2-3|.
TGTGCCAGCACTCCAGGACAGCGATACCCGGAGGTGGGTGCAGATACGCAGTATTTT
CASTPGQRYPEVGADTQYF
>16|.|TRBV6-6|TRBJ1-5|.
TGTGCCAGCAGTCCCCGGGCAGACTATAGCAATCAGCCCCAGCATTTT
CASSPRADYSNQPQHF
>15|.|TRBV5-6|TRBJ1-5|TRBD1
TGTGCCAGCAGCTTCGGGACAGGGGTAAATCAGCCCCAGCATTTT
CASSFGTGVNQPQHF
>21|.|TRBV4-1|TRBJ1-4|TRBD1
TGCGCCAGCAGCCAAGATTATCTAGGACAGGGTTTGGTAGCAACTAATGAAAAACTGTTTTTT
CASSQDYLGQGLVATNEKLFF
>18|.|TRBV5-1|TRBJ2-5|TRBD2
TGCGCCAGCAGCTTGGGTCTCTCTAGCGGGTCGTCGTGGGAGACCCAGTACTTC
CASSLGLSSGSSWETQYF
>14|.|TRBV5-1|TRBJ2-1|TRBD2
TGCGCCAGCACCACTAGCGGGGGTTGGAATGAGCAGTTCTTC
CASTTSGGWNEQFF
>20|.|TRBV28|TRBJ2-2|TRBD2
TGTGCCAGCAGTTATCCCCCGTACGGATCTAGCGGGGAGAACACCGGGGAGCTGTTTTTT
CASSYPPYGSSGENTGELFF
>16|.|TRBV29-1|TRBJ1-2|.
TGCAGCGTTGACTTGAGTAACCAGGGATCTAACTATGGCTACACCTTC
CSVDLSNQGSNYGYTF
>14|.|TRBV7-6|TRBJ2-7|TRBD1
TGTGCCAGCAGCTTAGACGACAGGGGCTACGAGCAGTACTTC
CASSLDDRGYEQYF
>15|.|TRBV5-1|TRBJ2-1|TRBD2
TGCGCCAGCAGCTTCGGCGGGGGGCAATACAATGAGCAGTTCTTC
CASSFGGGQYNEQFF
>14|.|TRBV7-2|TRBJ2-5|TRBD2
TGTGCCAGCAGCTTAGATGGTAGCGGGAGTCCCCCGGACTTC
CASSLDGSGSPPDF
>16|.|TRBV14|TRBJ1-1|.
TGTGCCAGCAGCCAACGCACCCCGGGACAACGGGCTGAAGCTTTCTTT
CASSQRTPGQRAEAFF
>15|.|TRBV21-1|TRBJ1-1|.
TGTGCCAGCAGCAAAGGGGAAGGGGGGAACACTGAAGCTTTCTTT
CASSKGEGGNTEAFF
>15|.|TRBV5-1|TRBJ1-2|TRBD1
TGCGCCAGCAGCTTAGGACAGGGGGAAGGGTATGGCTACACCTTC
CASSLGQGEGYGYTF
>19|.|TRBV7-8|TRBJ2-3|TRBD2
TGTGCCAGCAGCCCCCATTCGCTAGCGGGGGCCCAAGACACAGATACGCAGTATTTT
CASSPHSLAGAQDTDTQYF
>13|few|TRBV6-6|TRBJ1-2|.
TGTGCCAGCAGGACAGGCGCTAACTATGGCTACACCTTC
CASRTGANYGYTF
>14|.|TRBV6-5|TRBJ2-7|TRBD2
TGTGCCAGCAGTTCTAGCGGGAGGACCTACGAGCAGTACTTC
CASSSSGRTYEQYF
>17|.|TRBV7-8|TRBJ1-2|.
TGTGCCAGCAGCCAAGGGGACGGGACTGCCACTATGTATGGCTACACCTTC
CASSQGDGTATMYGYTF